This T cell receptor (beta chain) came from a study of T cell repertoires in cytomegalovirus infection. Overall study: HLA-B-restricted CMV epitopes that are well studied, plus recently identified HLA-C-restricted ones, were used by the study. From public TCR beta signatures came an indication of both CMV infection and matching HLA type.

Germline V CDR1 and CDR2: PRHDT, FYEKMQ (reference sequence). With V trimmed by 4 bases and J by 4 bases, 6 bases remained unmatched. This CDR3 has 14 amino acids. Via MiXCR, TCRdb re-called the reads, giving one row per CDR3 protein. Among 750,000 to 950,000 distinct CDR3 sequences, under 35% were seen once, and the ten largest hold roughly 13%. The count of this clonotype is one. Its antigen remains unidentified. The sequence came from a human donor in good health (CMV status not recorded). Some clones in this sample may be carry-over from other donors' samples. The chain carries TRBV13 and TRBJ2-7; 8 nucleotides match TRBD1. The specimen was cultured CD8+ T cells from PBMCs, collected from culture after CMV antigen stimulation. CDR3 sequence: CASSSTGARYEQYF. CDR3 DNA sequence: TGTGCCAGCAGCTCGACAGGGGCACGGTACGAGCAGTACTTC.